Following are 9 T cell receptor beta chains from one sample sequenced in a study of human T cells and chemical hapten exposure. As for time point: healthy volunteer bleed at 6 weeks. Unfractionated whole blood yielded the extracted total RNA. TCRdb ran MiXCR on the RACE reads and lists one entry per CDR3 protein. The table has roughly 75,000 distinct CDR3 sequences, approximately 8.6% seen once. The sequenced sample consisted of whole blood. All receptors come from a female donor in good health. Some clones in this sample may be carry-over from other donors' samples.

This clonotype was seen ten or more times. The chain links TRBV3-1 to TRBJ1-5; D remains unclear. The CDR3 spans 14 residues. The V gene's germline CDR1 is LGHDT and CDR2 YNNKEL (reference sequence). With 0 bases removed from V and 4 bases from J, the gap between germline ends came to 7 bases. The CDR3 spells CASSQDTGNQPQHF. DNA for the CDR3: TGTGCCAGCAGCCAAGATACGGGGAATCAGCCCCAGCATTTT. Based on the CDR3 plus reference TRBV3-1 and TRBJ1-5, the full variable domain is DTAVSQTPKYLVTQMGNDKSIKCEQNLGHDTMYWYKQDSKKFLKIMFSYNNKELIINETVPNRFSPKSPDKAHLNLHINSLELGDSAVYFCASSQDTGNQPQHFGDGTRLSIL.

This clonotype was picked up a small number of times. This chain joins TRBV20-1 and TRBJ2-3; 7 bases align to TRBD1. The V and J ends lost 5 bases and 0 bases, in that order; junction bases with no gene match: 8. The CDR3 loop spans 15 amino acids. CDR1 and CDR2 from the germline V gene are DFQATT and SNEGSKA (reference sequence). The CDR3 loop reads CSAPPGQQSTDTQYF. The DNA for the CDR3 is TGCAGTGCTCCCCCGGGACAGCAAAGCACAGATACGCAGTATTTT.

This clonotype was detected a few times. The rearrangement uses TRBV12-3 or TRBV12-4 and TRBJ1-6; no firm D call. The V and J ends lost 9 bases and 0 bases respectively, with 9 bases between them. The CDR3 is made up of 14 amino acids. The CDR3 reads CASAISSYNSPLHF. CDR3 nucleotide sequence: TGTGCCAGTGCCATAAGCTCCTATAATTCACCCCTCCACTTT.

The CDR3 DNA reads as TGTGCCAGCAGTCCTAGGGGCGCCTCTGGAAACACCATATATTTT. Its protein product is CASSPRGASGNTIYF. The rearrangement uses TRBV7-8 and TRBJ1-3, with D maybe TRBD1 (5 bases). Trimming stripped 6 bases from V and 0 bases from J, with 12 bases between. The CDR3 totals 15 residues. Germline V gives CDR1 SGHVS, CDR2 FQNEAQ. Based on the CDR3 plus reference TRBV7-8 and TRBJ1-3, the full variable domain is GAGVSQSPRYKVAKRGQDVALRCDPISGHVSLFWYQQALGQGPEFLTYFQNEAQLDKSGLPSDRFFAERPEGSVSTLKIQRTQQEDSAVYLCASSPRGASGNTIYFGEGSWLTVV.

This clonotype was detected ten times or more. The chain joins TRBV10-3 to TRBJ1-1; D unclear. Per the germline V gene, CDR1 is ENHRY and CDR2 is SYGVKD. There are 13 residues in the CDR3. Trimming cost V 4 bases and J 1 base, with 7 bases left between them. CDR3 protein: CAISGIGNTEAFF. The CDR3, as DNA: TGTGCCATCAGTGGGATCGGGAACACTGAAGCTTTCTTT.

The V call is TRBV29-1, the J call TRBJ2-1; 8 positions agree with TRBD2. This CDR3 has 10 residues. From germline, CDR1 is SQVTM and CDR2 ANQGSEA. In DNA, the CDR3 is TGCAGTGTCGGGGGGGATGAGCAGTTCTTC. Translating gives CSVGGDEQFF.

This clonotype came up many times. The chain employs TRBV6-2 or TRBV6-3 and TRBJ2-3; D call uncertain. The germline CDR1 and CDR2 sequences are MNHEY and SVGEGT. The CDR3 spans 13 residues. V was pared by 3 bases and J by 0 bases, with 4 bases between. The CDR3 here is CASSYRSTDTQYF. The DNA of the CDR3 is TGTGCCAGCAGTTATCGTAGCACAGATACGCAGTATTTT.

This clonotype has just a few counts. The rearrangement links TRBV20-1 to TRBJ2-3, with 8 bases lining up with TRBD2. Germline values: CDR1 DFQATT, CDR2 SNEGSKA (reference sequence). The CDR3 length is 17 residues. With 1 base clipped from V and 2 bases from J, the junction kept 11 bases outside the gene matches. The DNA of the CDR3 is TGCAGTGCTAGAGGAAATTCGCGGGGGGACCCCACAGATACGCAGTATTTT. This translates into CSARGNSRGDPTDTQYF.

This clonotype was seen ten or more times. The DNA of the CDR3 is TGTGCCAGCAGCCTCAACCAAGCGTATGGCTACACCTTC. This encodes CASSLNQAYGYTF. The V call is TRBV3-1, the J call TRBJ1-2; unclear D gene. This CDR3 contains 13 residues. CDR1 is LGHDT, CDR2 YNNKEL, per germline (reference sequence). Trimming removed 4 bases from V and 5 bases from J, with 11 bases in between.